The T cell receptor beta chain under discussion was sequenced for a study of blood T cell repertoires in COVID-19. At the level of the study: Spain, Italy and the United States supplied samples that represented acute and convalescent COVID-19. T cells, B-cell-depleted T cells, or PBMCs supplied cDNA or gDNA.

This clone showed up just once. In the original workflow: Quantification of nucleated cells was approximated via reference gene primer amplification. Profiling relied on immunoSEQ multiplex PCR, and the TCRdb table lists in-frame clones only, not all of them. V and J calls and clone size are as listed in that table; D and trimming were resolved from the DNA. The sample has some 450,000 clones; roughly 90% are singletons. The CDR3 spans 13 residues. V lost 8 bases, J lost 5 bases, and 15 bases lay in between. Germline lookup yields CDR1 SEHNR and CDR2 FQNEAQ (reference sequence). Those enrolled in Seattle joined during active infection and were followed longitudinally afterward.

This receptor was obtained from a man aged 18 to 29 with COVID-19, enrolled during active disease. Sequenced sample: peripheral blood. This chain joins TRBV7-9 and TRBJ1-2; D not resolved. The CDR3 loop reads CASGGRALYGYTF. The CDR3 coding sequence is TGTGCCAGCGGAGGGAGGGCATTATATGGCTACACCTTC.